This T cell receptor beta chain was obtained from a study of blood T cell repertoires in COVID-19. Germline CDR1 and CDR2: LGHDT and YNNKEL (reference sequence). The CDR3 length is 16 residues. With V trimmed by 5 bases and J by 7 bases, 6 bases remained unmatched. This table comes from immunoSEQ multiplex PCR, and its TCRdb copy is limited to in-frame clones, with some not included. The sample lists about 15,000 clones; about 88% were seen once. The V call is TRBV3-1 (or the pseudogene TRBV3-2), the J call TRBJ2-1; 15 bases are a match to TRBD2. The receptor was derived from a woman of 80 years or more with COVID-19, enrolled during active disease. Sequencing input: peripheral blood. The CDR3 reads CASSLPGTSGGNEQFF. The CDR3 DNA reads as TGTGCCAGCAGCTTACCGGGGACTAGCGGGGGGAATGAGCAGTTCTTC.